This is a list of T cell receptor beta chains from one sample in a study of T cell responses to AZD1222 COVID-19 vaccine. Assay used: immunoSEQ multiplex PCR; TCRdb lists only in-frame clones, some missing. The repertoire consists of around 140,000 clones, with about 86% occurring once and the leading ten covering over 4.5%. The sample consisted of peripheral blood, taken 28 days after the second AZD1222 dose. Receptor source: an adult who received the AZD1222 COVID-19 vaccine. CDR3s include the opening cysteine and the closing phenylalanine or tryptophan. Each record gives: CDR3 DNA, CDR3 protein, J gene, V gene, D gene, clone size. A D gene is named only where the DNA matches it firmly. Size values are once, few and many counts, or a class for expanded clones, and some rows have none.

CDR3nt: TGTGCCAGCAGCTTAGATGAGTCTAGCGGGAGGTGGACAGATACGCAGTATTTT; CDR3aa: CASSLDESSGRWTDTQYF; j_gene: TRBJ2-3; v_gene: TRBV11-2; d_gene: TRBD2; abundance: .
CDR3nt: TGCGCCAGCAGTCCCAAGCGTGGTAGAGTCAGCTACGAGCAGTACTTC; CDR3aa: CASSPKRGRVSYEQYF; j_gene: TRBJ2-7; v_gene: TRBV23-1; d_gene: .; abundance: .
CDR3nt: TGTGCCAGTAGTATTACGACGGGCTCCAACTATGGCTACACCTTC; CDR3aa: CASSITTGSNYGYTF; j_gene: TRBJ1-2; v_gene: TRBV19; d_gene: .; abundance: .
CDR3nt: TGTGCCAGCAGTTTTAATTCAGCCCCCACTGCCTACGAGCAGTACTTC; CDR3aa: CASSFNSAPTAYEQYF; j_gene: TRBJ2-7; v_gene: TRBV28; d_gene: .; abundance: .
CDR3nt: TGTGCCAGTAGTATAGGGACAGGGGGCTCCTACGAGCAGTACTTC; CDR3aa: CASSIGTGGSYEQYF; j_gene: TRBJ2-7; v_gene: TRBV19; d_gene: TRBD1; abundance: many
CDR3nt: TGTGCCAGCAGCTTAATCCCCTACGAGCAGTACTTC; CDR3aa: CASSLIPYEQYF; j_gene: TRBJ2-7; v_gene: TRBV11-2; d_gene: .; abundance: .
CDR3nt: TGTGCCAGTAGTTCCGACAGGGTTTTTTCACCCCTCCACTTT; CDR3aa: CASSSDRVFSPLHF; j_gene: TRBJ1-6; v_gene: TRBV19; d_gene: TRBD1; abundance: .
CDR3nt: TGTGCCAGAGAGGGGTCGGGCGGTCTCCTCCGGGGTTACGAGCAGTACTTC; CDR3aa: CAREGSGGLLRGYEQYF; j_gene: TRBJ2-7; v_gene: TRBV2; d_gene: .; abundance: few
CDR3nt: TGTGCCAGCAGTGAATTGGGGTTGGCTAATGAAAAACTGTTTTTT; CDR3aa: CASSELGLANEKLFF; j_gene: TRBJ1-4; v_gene: TRBV6-1; d_gene: .; abundance: .
CDR3nt: TGTGCCAGCAGCTTAGTACAGAGCTATGGCTACACCTTC; CDR3aa: CASSLVQSYGYTF; j_gene: TRBJ1-2; v_gene: TRBV7-8; d_gene: .; abundance: .
CDR3nt: TGTGCCAGCAGTCCCCAGAGTAGCTCGGCCCAGTACTTC; CDR3aa: CASSPQSSSAQYF; j_gene: TRBJ2-5; v_gene: TRBV12-3/TRBV12-4; d_gene: .; abundance: .
CDR3nt: TGTGCCAGCAGTATTAGACTAGATCGCGAGCAGTACTTC; CDR3aa: CASSIRLDREQYF; j_gene: TRBJ2-7; v_gene: TRBV28; d_gene: .; abundance: .
CDR3nt: TGTGCCAGCAGTGAGGGCGGTCTGAACACCGGGGAGCTGTTTTTT; CDR3aa: CASSEGGLNTGELFF; j_gene: TRBJ2-2; v_gene: TRBV2; d_gene: .; abundance: once
CDR3nt: TGTGCCATCAAACGGTCTGAGAACACTGAAGCTTTCTTT; CDR3aa: CAIKRSENTEAFF; j_gene: TRBJ1-1; v_gene: TRBV10-3; d_gene: .; abundance: .
CDR3nt: TGTGCCAGCAGTGAGGGGGGGGCCGTCTACGAGCAGTACTTC; CDR3aa: CASSEGGAVYEQYF; j_gene: TRBJ2-7; v_gene: TRBV2; d_gene: .; abundance: .
CDR3nt: TGTGCCAGCAGGGACCCTAGCGGGGGTACAGATACGCAGTATTTT; CDR3aa: CASRDPSGGTDTQYF; j_gene: TRBJ2-3; v_gene: TRBV6-5; d_gene: TRBD2; abundance: .
CDR3nt: TGTGCCAGCAGCGGCCAGCGGGGGGGCTTCGGGGAGCTGTTTTTT; CDR3aa: CASSGQRGGFGELFF; j_gene: TRBJ2-2; v_gene: TRBV9; d_gene: TRBD2; abundance: .
CDR3nt: TGTGCCAGTAGTTGGCTGTGGGAGAACACTGAAGCTTTCTTT; CDR3aa: CASSWLWENTEAFF; j_gene: TRBJ1-1; v_gene: TRBV19; d_gene: .; abundance: .
CDR3nt: TGTGCCACCAGTGATAGCAGAAGCGAAAAACTGTTTTTT; CDR3aa: CATSDSRSEKLFF; j_gene: TRBJ1-4; v_gene: TRBV24-1; d_gene: .; abundance: .
CDR3nt: TGTGCTAGTGGTTTTAGGACTAGCCAAACCGACAATGAGCAGTTCTTC; CDR3aa: CASGFRTSQTDNEQFF; j_gene: TRBJ2-1; v_gene: TRBV12-5; d_gene: TRBD2; abundance: .
CDR3nt: TGTGCCAGCAGCCCTTTTCTGACGCAGGGGGGGACCGGGGAGCTGTTTTTT; CDR3aa: CASSPFLTQGGTGELFF; j_gene: TRBJ2-2; v_gene: TRBV4-2; d_gene: .; abundance: .
CDR3nt: TGTGCCAGCAGAGGCAGGGAATTCGCTGGAAACACCATATATTTT; CDR3aa: CASRGREFAGNTIYF; j_gene: TRBJ1-3; v_gene: TRBV6-5; d_gene: .; abundance: .
CDR3nt: TGTGCCAGCAGTCAAATACAGAACCATGAAGCTTTCTTT; CDR3aa: CASSQIQNHEAFF; j_gene: TRBJ1-1; v_gene: TRBV6-5; d_gene: .; abundance: .